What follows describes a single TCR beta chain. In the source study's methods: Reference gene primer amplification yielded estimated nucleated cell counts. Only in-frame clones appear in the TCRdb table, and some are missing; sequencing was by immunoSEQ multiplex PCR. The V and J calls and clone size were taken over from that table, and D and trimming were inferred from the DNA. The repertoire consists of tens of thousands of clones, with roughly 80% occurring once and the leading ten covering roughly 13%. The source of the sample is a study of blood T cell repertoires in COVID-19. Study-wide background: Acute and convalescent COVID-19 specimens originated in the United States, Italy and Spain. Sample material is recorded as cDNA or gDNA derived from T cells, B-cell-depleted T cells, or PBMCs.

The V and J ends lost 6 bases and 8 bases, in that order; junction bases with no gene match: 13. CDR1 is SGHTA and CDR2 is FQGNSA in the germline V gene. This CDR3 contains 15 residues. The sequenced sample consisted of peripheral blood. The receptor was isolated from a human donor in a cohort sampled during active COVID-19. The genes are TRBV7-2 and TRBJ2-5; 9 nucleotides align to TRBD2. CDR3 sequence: CASSPGLARPGTQYF. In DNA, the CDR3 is TGTGCCAGCAGTCCGGGACTAGCTAGGCCCGGAACCCAGTACTTC.